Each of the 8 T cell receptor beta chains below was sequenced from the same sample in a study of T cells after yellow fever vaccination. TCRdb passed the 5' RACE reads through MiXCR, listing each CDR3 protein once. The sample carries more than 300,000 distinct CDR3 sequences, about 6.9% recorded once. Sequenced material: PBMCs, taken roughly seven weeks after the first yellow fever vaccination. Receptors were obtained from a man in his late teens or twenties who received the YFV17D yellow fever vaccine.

The CDR3: CASSARRGFEQYV. In DNA, the CDR3 is TGTGCCAGCAGCGCCAGACGGGGCTTTGAGCAGTACGTC. This sequence joins TRBV7-6 and TRBJ2-7, with D perhaps being TRBD1 or TRBD2 (5 bases each). With 5 bases removed from V and 7 bases from J, the gap between germline ends came to 15 bases. This CDR3 region has 13 residues. From germline, CDR1 is SGHVS and CDR2 FNYEAQ.

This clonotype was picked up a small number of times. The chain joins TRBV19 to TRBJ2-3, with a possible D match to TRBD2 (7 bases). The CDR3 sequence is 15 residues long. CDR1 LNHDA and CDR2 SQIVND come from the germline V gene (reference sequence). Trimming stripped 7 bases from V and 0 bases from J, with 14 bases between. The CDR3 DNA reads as TGTGCCAGTACCGATAGGGGGGGGAGCACAGATACGCAGTATTTT. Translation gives CASTDRGGSTDTQYF.

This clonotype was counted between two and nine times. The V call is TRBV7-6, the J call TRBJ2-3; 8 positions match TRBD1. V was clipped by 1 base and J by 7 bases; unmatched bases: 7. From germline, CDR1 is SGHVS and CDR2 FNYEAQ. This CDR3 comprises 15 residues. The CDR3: CASSLEDRAFHTQYF. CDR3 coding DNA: TGTGCCAGCAGCTTAGAGGACAGGGCCTTTCATACGCAGTATTTT.

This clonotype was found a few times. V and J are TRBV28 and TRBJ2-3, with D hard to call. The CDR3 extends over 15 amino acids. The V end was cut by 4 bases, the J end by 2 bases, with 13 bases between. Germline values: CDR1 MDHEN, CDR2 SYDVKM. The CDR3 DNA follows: TGTGCCAGCAGTTCCCGGACGGAATACACAGATACGCAGTATTTT. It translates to CASSSRTEYTDTQYF.

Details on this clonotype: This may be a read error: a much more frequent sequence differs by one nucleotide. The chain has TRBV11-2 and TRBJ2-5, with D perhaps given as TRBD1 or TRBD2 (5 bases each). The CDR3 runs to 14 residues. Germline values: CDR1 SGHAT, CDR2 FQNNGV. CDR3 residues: CASSLDPRGEAQYF. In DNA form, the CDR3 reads TGTGCCAGCAGCTTAGATCCTAGGGGAGAGGCCCAGTACTTC.

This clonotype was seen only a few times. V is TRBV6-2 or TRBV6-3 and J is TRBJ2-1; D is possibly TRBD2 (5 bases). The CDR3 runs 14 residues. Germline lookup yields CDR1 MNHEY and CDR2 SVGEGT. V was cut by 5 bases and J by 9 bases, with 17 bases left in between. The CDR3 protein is CASSTGLAWAEQFF. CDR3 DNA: TGTGCCAGCAGTACCGGACTGGCCTGGGCTGAGCAGTTCTTC.

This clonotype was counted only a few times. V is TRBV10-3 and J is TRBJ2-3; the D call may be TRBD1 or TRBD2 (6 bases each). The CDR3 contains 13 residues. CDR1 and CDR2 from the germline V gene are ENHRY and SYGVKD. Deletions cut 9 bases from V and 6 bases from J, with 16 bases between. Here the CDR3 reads CAMKGGSSDTQYF. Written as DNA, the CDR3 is TGTGCCATGAAGGGGGGTTCGTCGGATACGCAGTATTTT.

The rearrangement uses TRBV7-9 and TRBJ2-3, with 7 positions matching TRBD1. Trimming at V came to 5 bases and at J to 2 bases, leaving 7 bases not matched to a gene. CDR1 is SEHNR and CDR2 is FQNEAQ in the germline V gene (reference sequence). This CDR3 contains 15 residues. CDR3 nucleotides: TGTGCCAGCAGCCCTACCGACAGGGTCACAGATACGCAGTATTTT. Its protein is CASSPTDRVTDTQYF.